In its sample, the clone carrying this TCR beta chain was seen once. Its antigen is unidentified. Assay: immunoSEQ multiplex PCR; the TCRdb copy retains only in-frame clones and omits some. The sample holds more than 75,000 clones, approximately 90% seen once. The entry originates in a study of T cell responses to AZD1222 COVID-19 vaccine. Study-level results: At baseline, seropositivity was found in only a handful of AZD1222 recipients. Possibly, clonal diversity was underestimated; donors were largely white British and included more females.

The CDR3 length is 17 residues. CDR1 is SGHRS, CDR2 YFSETQ, per germline. Deletions cut 4 bases from V and 6 bases from J, with 24 bases between. The rearrangement links TRBV5-1 to TRBJ2-3; perhaps TRBD2 as D (6 bases). The clonotype originates from an adult in good health. Here the sequenced sample was peripheral blood, taken on day 0 of AZD1222 vaccination. The CDR3: CASSPSVGGGKQDTQYF. The CDR3 DNA reads TGCGCCAGCAGCCCCTCCGTCGGTGGGGGGAAGCAGGATACGCAGTATTTT.